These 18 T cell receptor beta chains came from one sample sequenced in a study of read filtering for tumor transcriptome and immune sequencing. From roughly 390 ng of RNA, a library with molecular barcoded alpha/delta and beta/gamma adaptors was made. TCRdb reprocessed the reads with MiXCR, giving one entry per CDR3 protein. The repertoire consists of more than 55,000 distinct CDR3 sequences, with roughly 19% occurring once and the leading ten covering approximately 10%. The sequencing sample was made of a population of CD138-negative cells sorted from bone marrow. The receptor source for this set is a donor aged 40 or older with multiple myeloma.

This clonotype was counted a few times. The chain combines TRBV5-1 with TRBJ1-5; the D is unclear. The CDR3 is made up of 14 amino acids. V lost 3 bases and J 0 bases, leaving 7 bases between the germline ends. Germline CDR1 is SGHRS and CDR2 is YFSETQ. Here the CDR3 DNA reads TGCGCCAGCAGCTGGACGGATAGCAATCAGCCCCAGCATTTT. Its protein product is CASSWTDSNQPQHF.

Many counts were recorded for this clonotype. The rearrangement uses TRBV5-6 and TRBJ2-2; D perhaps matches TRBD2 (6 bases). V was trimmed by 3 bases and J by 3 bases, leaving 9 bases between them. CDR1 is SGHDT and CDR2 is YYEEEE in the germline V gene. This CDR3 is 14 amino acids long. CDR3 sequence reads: CASSSGTYTGELFF. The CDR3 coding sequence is TGTGCCAGCAGCTCAGGGACTTACACCGGGGAGCTGTTTTTT.

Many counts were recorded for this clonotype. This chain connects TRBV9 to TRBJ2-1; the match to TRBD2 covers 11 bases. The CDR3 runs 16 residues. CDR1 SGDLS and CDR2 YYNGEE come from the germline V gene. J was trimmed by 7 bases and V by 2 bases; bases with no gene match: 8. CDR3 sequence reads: CASSVSGGALGNEQFF. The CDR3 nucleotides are TGTGCCAGCAGCGTTAGCGGGGGGGCCCTTGGTAATGAGCAGTTCTTC.

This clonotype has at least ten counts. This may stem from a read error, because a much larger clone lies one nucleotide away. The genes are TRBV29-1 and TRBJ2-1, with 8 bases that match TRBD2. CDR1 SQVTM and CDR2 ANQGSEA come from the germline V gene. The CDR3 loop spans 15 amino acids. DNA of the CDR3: TGCAGTGGGCTTCCCGCGGGAGGAGACTACAATGAGCAGTTCTTC. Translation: CSGLPAGGDYNEQFF.

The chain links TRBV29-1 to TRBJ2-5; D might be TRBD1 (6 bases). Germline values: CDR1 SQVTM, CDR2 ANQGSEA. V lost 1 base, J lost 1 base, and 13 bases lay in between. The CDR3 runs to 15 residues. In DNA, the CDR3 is TGCAGCGTTGAAGTAGCCGGACAGCCCCAAGAGACCCAGTACTTC. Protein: CSVEVAGQPQETQYF.

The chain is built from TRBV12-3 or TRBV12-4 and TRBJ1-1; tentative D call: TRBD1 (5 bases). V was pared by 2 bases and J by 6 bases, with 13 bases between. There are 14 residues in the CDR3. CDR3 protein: CASSLLARAPEAFF. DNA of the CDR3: TGTGCCAGCAGTTTACTGGCCAGGGCCCCTGAAGCTTTCTTT.

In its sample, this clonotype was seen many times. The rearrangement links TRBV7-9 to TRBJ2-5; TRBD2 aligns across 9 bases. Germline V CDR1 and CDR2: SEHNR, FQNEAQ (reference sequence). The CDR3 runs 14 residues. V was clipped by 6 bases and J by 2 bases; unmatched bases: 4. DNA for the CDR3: TGTGCCAGCAGGGGTAGCGGGAGACAAGAGACCCAGTACTTC. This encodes CASRGSGRQETQYF.

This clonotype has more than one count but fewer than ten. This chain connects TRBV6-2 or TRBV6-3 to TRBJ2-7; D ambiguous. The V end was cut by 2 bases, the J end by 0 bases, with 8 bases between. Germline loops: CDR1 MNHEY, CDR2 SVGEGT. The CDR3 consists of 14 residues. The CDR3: CASSYEPSSYEQYF. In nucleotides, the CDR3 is TGTGCCAGCAGTTACGAACCCAGCTCCTACGAGCAGTACTTC.

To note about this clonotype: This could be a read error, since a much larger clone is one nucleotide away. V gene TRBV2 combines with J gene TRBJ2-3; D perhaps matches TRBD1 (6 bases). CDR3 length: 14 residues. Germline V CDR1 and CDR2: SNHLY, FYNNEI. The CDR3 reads CASSEDGGADAQYF. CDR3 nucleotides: TGTGCCAGCAGTGAAGATGGGGGCGCAGATGCGCAGTATTTT.

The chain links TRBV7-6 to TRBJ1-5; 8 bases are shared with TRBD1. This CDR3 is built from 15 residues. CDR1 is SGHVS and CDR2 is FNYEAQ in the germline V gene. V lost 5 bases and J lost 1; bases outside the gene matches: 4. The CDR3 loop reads CASSPGTGSNQPQHF. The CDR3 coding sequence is TGTGCCAGCAGCCCCGGGACAGGCAGCAATCAGCCCCAGCATTTT.

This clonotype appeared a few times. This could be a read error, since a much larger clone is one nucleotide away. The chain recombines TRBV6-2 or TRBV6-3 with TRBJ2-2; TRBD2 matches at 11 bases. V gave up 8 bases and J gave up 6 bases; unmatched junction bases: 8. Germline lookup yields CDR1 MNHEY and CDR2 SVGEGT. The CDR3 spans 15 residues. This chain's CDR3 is CASDQLAGVPGELFF. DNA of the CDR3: TGTGCCAGCGACCAACTAGCGGGAGTGCCCGGGGAGCTGTTTTTT.

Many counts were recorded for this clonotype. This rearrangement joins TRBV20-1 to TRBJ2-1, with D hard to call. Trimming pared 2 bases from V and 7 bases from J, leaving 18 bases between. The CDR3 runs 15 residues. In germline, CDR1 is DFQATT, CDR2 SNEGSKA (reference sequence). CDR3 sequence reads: CSARTLATQWNEQFF. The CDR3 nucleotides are TGCAGTGCTAGAACTTTGGCCACACAGTGGAATGAGCAGTTCTTC.

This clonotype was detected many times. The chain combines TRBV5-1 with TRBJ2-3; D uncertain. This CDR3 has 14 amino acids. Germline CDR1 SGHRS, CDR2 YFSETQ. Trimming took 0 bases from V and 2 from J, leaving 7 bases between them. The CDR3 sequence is CASSLGGNTDTQYF. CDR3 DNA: TGCGCCAGCAGCTTGGGAGGCAACACAGATACGCAGTATTTT.

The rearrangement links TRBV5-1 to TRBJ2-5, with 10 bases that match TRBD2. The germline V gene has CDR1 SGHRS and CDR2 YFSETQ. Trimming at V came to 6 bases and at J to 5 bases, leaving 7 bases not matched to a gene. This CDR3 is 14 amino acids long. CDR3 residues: CASKREGASETQYF. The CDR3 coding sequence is TGCGCCAGCAAGCGGGAGGGCGCTTCGGAGACCCAGTACTTC.

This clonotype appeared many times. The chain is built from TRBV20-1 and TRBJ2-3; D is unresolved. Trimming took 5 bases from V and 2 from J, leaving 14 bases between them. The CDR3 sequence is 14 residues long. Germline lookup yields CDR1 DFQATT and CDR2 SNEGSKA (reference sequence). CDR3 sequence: CSAEWQANTDTQYF. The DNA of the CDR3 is TGCAGTGCTGAATGGCAGGCTAACACAGATACGCAGTATTTT.

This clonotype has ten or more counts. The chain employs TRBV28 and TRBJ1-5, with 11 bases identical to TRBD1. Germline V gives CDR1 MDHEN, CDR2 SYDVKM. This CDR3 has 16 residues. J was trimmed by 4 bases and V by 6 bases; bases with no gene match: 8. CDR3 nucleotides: TGTGCCAGCAGCACCGGGACAGGGGGGAGGAATCAGCCCCAGCATTTT. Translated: CASSTGTGGRNQPQHF.

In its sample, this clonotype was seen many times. CDR3: CSALYPLVVDEQFF. The CDR3 DNA reads TGCAGTGCCCTTTACCCCCTAGTTGTGGATGAGCAGTTCTTC. The V gene is TRBV20-1, the J gene TRBJ2-1; D is undetermined. Trimming cost V 6 bases and J 8 bases, with 20 bases left between them. CDR1 is DFQATT and CDR2 is SNEGSKA in the germline V gene (reference sequence). This CDR3 is built from 14 residues.

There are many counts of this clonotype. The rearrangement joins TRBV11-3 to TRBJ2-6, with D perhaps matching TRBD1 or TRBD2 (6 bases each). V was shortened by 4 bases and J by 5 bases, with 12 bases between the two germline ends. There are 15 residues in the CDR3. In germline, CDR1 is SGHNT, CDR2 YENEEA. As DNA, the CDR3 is TGTGCCAGCAGCTCTCCGGGGGCACGGGCCAACGTCCTGACTTTC. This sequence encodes CASSSPGARANVLTF.